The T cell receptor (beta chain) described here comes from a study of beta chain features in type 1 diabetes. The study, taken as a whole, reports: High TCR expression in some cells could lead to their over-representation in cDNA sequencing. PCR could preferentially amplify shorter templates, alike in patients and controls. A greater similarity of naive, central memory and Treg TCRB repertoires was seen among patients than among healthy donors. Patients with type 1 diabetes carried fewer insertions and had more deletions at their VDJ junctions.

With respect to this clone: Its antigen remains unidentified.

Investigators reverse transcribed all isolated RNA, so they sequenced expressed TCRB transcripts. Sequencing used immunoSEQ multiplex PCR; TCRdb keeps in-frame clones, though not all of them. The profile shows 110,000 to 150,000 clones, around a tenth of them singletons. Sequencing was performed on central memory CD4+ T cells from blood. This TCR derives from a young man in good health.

The CDR3 coding sequence is TGTGCTAGTGGTTTGGAAACAGGTTCACCCCTCCACTTT. Amino acids: CASGLETGSPLHF. The chain carries TRBV12-5 and TRBJ1-6; weak D call: TRBD1 (5 bases). CDR3 length: 13 residues. In germline, CDR1 is LGHNT, CDR2 FRNRAP. V lost 1 base, J lost 9 bases, and 7 bases lay in between.